This TCR beta chain was recovered during a study of T cells after yellow fever vaccination. This clonotype appeared many times. TCRdb reprocessed the 5' RACE reads via MiXCR and lists one record per CDR3 protein. Of about 140,000 distinct CDR3 sequences in the sample, roughly 8% were seen once. The ends were cut back, 4 bases at V and 2 bases at J, with 21 bases in the middle. Germline V lookup: CDR1 ENHRY, CDR2 SYGVKD. The length of the CDR3 is 17 residues. This TCR was recovered from a man aged 25 to 45 who received the YFV17D yellow fever vaccine. This chain joins TRBV10-3 and TRBJ2-7; possibly TRBD2 for D (7 bases). Sequences were derived from CD4+ T cells sorted from PBMCs, sampled 5 days after the yellow fever booster vaccination. Here the CDR3 DNA reads TGTGCCATCAGTGGGGGTGGGGGGGCCCATTTTACCTACGAGCAGTACTTC. Encoded protein: CAISGGGGAHFTYEQYF.